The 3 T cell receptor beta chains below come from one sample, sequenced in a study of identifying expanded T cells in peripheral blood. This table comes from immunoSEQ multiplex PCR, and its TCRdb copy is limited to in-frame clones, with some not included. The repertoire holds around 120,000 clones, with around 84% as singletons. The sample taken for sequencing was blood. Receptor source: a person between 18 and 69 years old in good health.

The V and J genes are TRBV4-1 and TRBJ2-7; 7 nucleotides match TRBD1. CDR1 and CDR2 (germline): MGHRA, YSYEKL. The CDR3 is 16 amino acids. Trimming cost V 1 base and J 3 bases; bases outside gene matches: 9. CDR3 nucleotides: TGCGCCAGCAGCCAAGCCACCGGGACAGCCAGCTACGAGCAGTACTTC. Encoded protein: CASSQATGTASYEQYF.

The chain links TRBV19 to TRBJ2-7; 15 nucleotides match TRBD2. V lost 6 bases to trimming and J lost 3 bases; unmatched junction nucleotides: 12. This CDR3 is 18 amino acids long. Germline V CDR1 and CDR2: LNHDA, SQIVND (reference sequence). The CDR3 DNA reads TGTGCCAGTAGCCCCGGGACTAGCGGGGGGAAGGGTGTCTACGAGCAGTACTTC. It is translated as CASSPGTSGGKGVYEQYF.

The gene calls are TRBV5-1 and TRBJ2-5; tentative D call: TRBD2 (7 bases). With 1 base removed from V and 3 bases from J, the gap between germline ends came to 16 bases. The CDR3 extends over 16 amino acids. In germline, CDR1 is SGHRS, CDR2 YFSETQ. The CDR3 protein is CASSLRWGGLEETQYF. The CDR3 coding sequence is TGCGCCAGCAGCTTGCGTTGGGGGGGGCTTGAAGAGACCCAGTACTTC.